One sample yielded the 24 T cell receptor beta chains listed below, sequenced in a study of cytomegalovirus exposure and HLA in healthy donors (dated by TCRdb to between 2016 and 2019). The library was obtained by the immunoSEQ multiplex PCR assay. The multiplex PCR relied on a mix of 60 forward primers for TCR Vbeta segments and 13 reverse primers for TCR Jbeta segments. TCRdb limited this immuneACCESS table to in-frame rearrangements with V and J called. A share of clones is missing; checked studies link under half to unresolved V genes, and the rest is unexplained. This sample holds about 130,000 clones; around 8.5% were observed only once. The ten largest clonotypes hold 5% to 7% of the sample. The sample comprised PBMCs. These receptors all come from a man between 35 and 55 years old in good health and CMV-seronegative.

This clone was counted at least ten times. Within the sample, other DNA sequences also encode this same CDR3. The genes are TRBV27 and TRBJ1-1, with D possibly matching TRBD1 (5 bases). Trimming took off 5 bases at V and 1 base at J, with 8 bases between the two ends. CDR1 is MNHEY, CDR2 SMNVEV, per germline (reference sequence). The CDR3 is 13 amino acids. CDR3 amino acids: CASSIQGNTEAFF. The CDR3 DNA reads as TGTGCCAGCAGTATTCAGGGGAACACTGAAGCTTTCTTT.

This clone was counted between two and nine times. The same CDR3 is also encoded by other DNA sequences in this sample. The CDR3 region has the DNA TGTGCCAGCAGCTCCGGACTAGCGGGGGGGGAAGATACGCAGTATTTT. Its translation: CASSSGLAGGEDTQYF. The genes are TRBV5-4 and TRBJ2-3; 15 bases agree with TRBD2. This CDR3 spans 16 amino acids. CDR1 is SGHNT and CDR2 is YYREEE in the germline V gene (reference sequence). Trimming took 3 bases from V and 5 from J; bases not matched to a gene: 4. The whole variable domain, filled in from reference TRBV5-4 and TRBJ2-3, reads ETGVTQSPTHLIKTRGQQVTLRCSSQSGHNTVSWYQQALGQGPQFIFQYYREEENGRGNFPPRFSGLQFPNYSSELNVNALELDDSALYLCASSSGLAGGEDTQYFGPGTRLTVL.

The V call is TRBV6-6, the J call TRBJ2-5; 12 bases match TRBD2. Per germline, CDR1 MNHNY and CDR2 SVGAGI (reference sequence). This CDR3 has 15 amino acids. The V gene end was trimmed by 6 bases and the J gene end by 2 bases; junction bases not matched to a gene: 4. CDR3 nucleotide sequence: TGTGCCAGCAGCACTAGCGGGGGGAGACAAGAGACCCAGTACTTC. This encodes CASSTSGGRQETQYF.

This chain connects TRBV7-9 to TRBJ1-2, with D possibly TRBD1 on 5 matching bases. Trimming shortened V by 3 bases and J by 4 bases, and 9 bases separated the two germline ends. This CDR3 contains 13 residues. Per germline, CDR1 SEHNR and CDR2 FQNEAQ (reference sequence). The CDR3 DNA sequence: TGTGCCAGCAGCTTCGGGGGGATCTATGGCTACACCTTC. Translation gives CASSFGGIYGYTF.

Only a few counts were recorded for this clone. The J gene is TRBJ1-2, the V gene TRBV7-2; 7 positions agree with TRBD1. Germline CDR1 SGHTA, CDR2 FQGNSA. This CDR3 has 12 amino acids. The V segment lost 7 bases and the J segment 7 bases; nucleotides outside the gene matches: 6. The CDR3 reads CASTLDRVGYTF. The CDR3 nucleotides are TGTGCCAGCACCCTTGACAGGGTTGGCTACACCTTC.

The rearrangement uses TRBV10-3 and TRBJ2-3; D is perhaps TRBD1 (6 bases). Germline values: CDR1 ENHRY, CDR2 SYGVKD. This CDR3 contains 13 residues. Trimming stripped 7 bases from V and 6 bases from J, with 14 bases between. The CDR3 DNA reads as TGTGCCATCACTACTACAGGGTCTGATACGCAGTATTTT. This encodes CAITTTGSDTQYF.

Only a few counts were recorded for this clone. This sequence joins TRBV7-6 and TRBJ2-7; 8 bases fit TRBD2. The CDR3 sequence is 14 residues long. V lost 1 base to trimming and J lost 3 bases; unmatched junction nucleotides: 2. Germline V lookup: CDR1 SGHVS, CDR2 FNYEAQ. CDR3 DNA: TGTGCCAGCAGCTTAGGAGCGGGGGTCTACGAGCAGTACTTC. It is translated as CASSLGAGVYEQYF.

The genes are TRBV12-5 and TRBJ1-1; a possible D gene is TRBD1 (5 bases). V was pared by 6 bases and J by 1 base, with 12 bases between. Germline V lookup: CDR1 LGHNT, CDR2 FRNRAP. The CDR3 has 14 amino acids. The CDR3 here is CASGPQGPNTEAFF. CDR3 sequence (DNA): TGTGCTAGTGGCCCCCAGGGCCCGAACACTGAAGCTTTCTTT.

This chain uses TRBV9 with TRBJ1-1, with D maybe TRBD1 (5 bases). Trimming pared 4 bases from V and 0 bases from J, leaving 7 bases between. This CDR3 has 13 amino acids. CDR1 is SGDLS and CDR2 is YYNGEE in the germline V gene. The CDR3 region is CASSRGMNTEAFF. The CDR3 bases are TGTGCCAGCAGCAGGGGCATGAACACTGAAGCTTTCTTT.

J is TRBJ2-3 and V is TRBV19; D might be TRBD1 (6 bases). Germline V gives CDR1 LNHDA, CDR2 SQIVND (reference sequence). Trimming removed 7 bases from V and 0 bases from J, with 14 bases in between. This CDR3 has 15 amino acids. The CDR3 reads CASMNRVGSTDTQYF. CDR3 DNA sequence: TGTGCCAGTATGAACAGGGTTGGGAGCACAGATACGCAGTATTTT.

This clone has only a few counts. The CDR3 DNA sequence: TGCGCCAGCAGCCCGGAGGGTGGAAAACTGTTTTTT. Translating gives CASSPEGGKLFF. This chain joins TRBV4-1 and TRBJ1-4, with D hard to call. Looked up from germline, CDR1 is MGHRA and CDR2 is YSYEKL. This CDR3 has 12 amino acids. Trimming left V 4 bases short and J 10 bases short, with 10 bases between.

This clone showed up just a few times. The chain employs TRBV10-1 and TRBJ2-1; 10 positions agree with TRBD2. V shed 3 bases and J 4 bases; nucleotides not matched to a gene: 3. There are 15 residues in the CDR3. CDR1 and CDR2 from the germline V gene are WNHNN and SYGVQD (reference sequence). The CDR3 reads CASSDPSGGYNEQFF. Here the CDR3 DNA reads TGCGCCAGCAGTGACCCTAGCGGGGGTTACAATGAGCAGTTCTTC.

In this sample, this clone turned up a few times. The V gene is TRBV5-1, the J gene TRBJ1-4, with TRBD1 as a possible D gene (6 bases). Trimming removed 2 bases at V and 4 bases at J, with 9 bases between. Germline CDR1 reads SGHRS; CDR2 reads YFSETQ. CDR3 length equals 14 residues. The CDR3 coding sequence is TGCGCCAGCAGCTTCCCAGGGGTTAATGAAAAACTGTTTTTT. It translates to CASSFPGVNEKLFF.

For the CDR3, the DNA is TGTGCCAGCAGTTCCGGGTCCATCTTCACAGATACGCAGTATTTT. It translates to CASSSGSIFTDTQYF. The chain combines TRBV6-5 with TRBJ2-3; no reliable D call. Germline lookup yields CDR1 MNHEY and CDR2 SVGAGI. The CDR3 length is 15 residues. The V and J ends lost 4 bases and 2 bases respectively, with 13 bases between them.

The chain is built from TRBV7-8 and TRBJ1-2, with TRBD1 matching over 8 bases. V lost 1 base and J lost 5; bases outside the gene matches: 6. The CDR3 runs to 15 residues. The germline V gene has CDR1 SGHVS and CDR2 FQNEAQ. The CDR3 spells CASSLGSGGGYGYTF. CDR3 bases: TGTGCCAGCAGCTTAGGTTCAGGGGGCGGTTATGGCTACACCTTC.

The gene calls are TRBV5-6 and TRBJ1-2, with a tentative D call TRBD1 (6 bases). The germline V gene encodes CDR1 SGHDT and CDR2 YYEEEE. This CDR3 has 13 amino acids. The ends were cut back, 4 bases at V and 1 base at J, with 8 bases in the middle. The CDR3 DNA is TGTGCCAGCAGCATAGGGGGTAACTATGGCTACACCTTC. Its translation is CASSIGGNYGYTF.

As regards this clone: Within the sample, other DNA sequences also encode this same CDR3. The chain is built from TRBV19 and TRBJ1-5, with TRBD1 matching over 7 bases. The CDR3 spans 13 residues. The germline CDR1 and CDR2 sequences are LNHDA and SQIVND (reference sequence). The trim removed 6 bases at V and 5 bases at J, leaving 4 bases unmatched. The CDR3 loop is CASSRDRYQPQHF. The CDR3 bases are TGTGCCAGTAGCCGGGACAGATATCAGCCCCAGCATTTT. Variable domain in full (rest from reference TRBV19 and TRBJ1-5): DGGITQSPKYLFRKEGQNVTLSCEQNLNHDAMYWYRQDPGQGLRLIYYSQIVNDFQKGDIAEGYSVSREKKESFPLTVTSAQKNPTAFYLCASSRDRYQPQHFGDGTRLSIL.

In its sample, this clone was seen a few times. The gene calls are TRBV7-6 and TRBJ2-7, with 11 nucleotides matching TRBD1. The junction had 3 bases not matched to a gene; V was cut back by 0 bases and J by 2 bases. There are 16 residues in the CDR3. CDR1 and CDR2 from the germline V gene are SGHVS and FNYEAQ. The CDR3 reads CASSLAEGQGAYEQYF. The CDR3 bases are TGTGCCAGCAGCTTAGCCGAGGGACAGGGGGCCTACGAGCAGTACTTC.

This clone was picked up a small number of times. V usage is TRBV15 and J usage is TRBJ2-1; 11 nucleotides match TRBD2. This CDR3 comprises 14 residues. Losses at the gene ends were 5 bases for V and 8 bases for J; bases not matched to a gene: 5. Germline V gives CDR1 LNHNV, CDR2 YYDKDF (reference sequence). CDR3 protein: CATSGLAGLDEQFF. The CDR3 DNA is TGTGCCACCAGCGGACTAGCGGGCCTCGATGAGCAGTTCTTC.

This clone was seen only a few times. The V and J genes are TRBV7-7 and TRBJ1-1; D remains ambiguous. The V end lost 2 bases, the J end lost 1 base, and 5 bases lay between the germline ends. This CDR3 comprises 13 residues. The germline V gene encodes CDR1 SSHAT and CDR2 FNYEAQ (reference sequence). The CDR3 sequence: CASSLQENTEAFF. Here the CDR3 DNA reads TGTGCCAGCAGCTTACAGGAGAACACTGAAGCTTTCTTT.

The chain links TRBV6-1 to TRBJ2-3; 11 bases line up with TRBD2. Trimming at V came to 4 bases and at J to 8 bases, leaving 8 bases not matched to a gene. The CDR3 runs 15 residues. Germline values: CDR1 MNHNS, CDR2 SASEGT. CDR3 region: CASSVSGGAQGTQYF. In DNA, the CDR3 is TGTGCCAGCAGTGTTAGCGGGGGGGCCCAGGGTACGCAGTATTTT.

This clone was found a few times. The chain joins TRBV7-2 to TRBJ2-7; 10 nucleotides align to TRBD1. Losses at the gene ends were 5 bases for V and 1 base for J; bases not matched to a gene: 5. The CDR3 has 15 amino acids. Germline CDR1 reads SGHTA; CDR2 reads FQGNSA. The CDR3 region is CASSTGQGISYEQYF. DNA of the CDR3: TGTGCCAGCAGCACGGGACAGGGGATATCCTACGAGCAGTACTTC.

This clone was detected only a few times. The chain has TRBV29-1 and TRBJ1-3; 9 bases match TRBD1. The germline V gene encodes CDR1 SQVTM and CDR2 ANQGSEA. The CDR3 has 16 amino acids. Losses at the gene ends were 5 bases for V and 2 bases for J; bases not matched to a gene: 10. CDR3 loop: CSVTARGQGPGNTIYF. CDR3 in DNA: TGCAGCGTTACGGCCAGGGGACAGGGCCCTGGAAACACCATATATTTT.

The chain combines TRBV5-1 with TRBJ1-5; perhaps TRBD1 as D (6 bases). Germline CDR1 reads SGHRS; CDR2 reads YFSETQ. CDR3 length: 13 residues. Trimming cost V 5 bases and J 3 bases, with 9 bases left between them. The CDR3 loop reads CASRTGPNQPQHF. The DNA for the CDR3 is TGCGCCAGCAGGACAGGCCCCAATCAGCCCCAGCATTTT.